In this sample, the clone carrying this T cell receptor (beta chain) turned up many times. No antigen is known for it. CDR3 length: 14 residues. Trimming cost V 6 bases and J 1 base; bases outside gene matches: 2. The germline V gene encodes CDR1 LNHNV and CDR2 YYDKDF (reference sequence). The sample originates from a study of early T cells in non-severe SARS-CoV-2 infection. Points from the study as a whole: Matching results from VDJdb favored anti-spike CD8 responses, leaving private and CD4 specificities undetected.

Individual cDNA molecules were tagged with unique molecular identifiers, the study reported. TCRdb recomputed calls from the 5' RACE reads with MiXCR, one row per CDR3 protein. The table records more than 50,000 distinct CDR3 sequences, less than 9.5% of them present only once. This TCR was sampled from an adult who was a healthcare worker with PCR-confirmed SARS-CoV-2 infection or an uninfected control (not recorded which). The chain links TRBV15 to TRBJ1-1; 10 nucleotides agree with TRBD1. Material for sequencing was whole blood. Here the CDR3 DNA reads TGTGCCACCAGATGGACAGGGGGGAACACTGAAGCTTTCTTT. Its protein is CATRWTGGNTEAFF.